The clone carrying this TCR beta chain was seen only once. What it recognizes is unknown. This CDR3 contains 15 residues. V shed 3 bases and J shed 5 bases, with 13 bases lying between them. Germline-derived CDR1 and CDR2 are LNHDA and SQIVND (reference sequence). The data were taken from a study of T cell responses to AZD1222 COVID-19 vaccine. Clones were read by immunoSEQ multiplex PCR, and TCRdb kept only the in-frame ones, dropping some. Among 95,000 to 100,000 clones listed, 70% to 90% were seen once. Overall study findings and caveats: Repertoire collection took place solely once the T cell response had peaked. Among those given AZD1222, only 6 or 7 were seropositive at baseline.

This chain joins TRBV19 and TRBJ1-4; D possibly corresponds to TRBD1 (5 bases). Sequencing used peripheral blood, obtained 28 days after the second AZD1222 dose. The receptor comes from an adult who received the AZD1222 COVID-19 vaccine. CDR3 in DNA: TGTGCCAGTAGTATGTTTGCAGGGAGCAATGAAAAACTGTTTTTT. Its translation: CASSMFAGSNEKLFF.